This T cell receptor beta chain emerged from a study of cytomegalovirus exposure and HLA in healthy donors. Study-wide results and limits: The study recorded some 160 TCR beta chains that were cytomegalovirus-associated. It is likely that the observed cluster of highly shared sequence variants was a sequencing artifact. Later analysis indicated greater clonal expansion among HLA-associated TCR beta chains than among equally common other chains.

13 Jbeta primers and 60 Vbeta primers were used for the PCR. Produced via immunoSEQ multiplex PCR; TCRdb's table is partial and in-frame only. Of about 210,000 clones listed, around 78% are singletons. About this clone itself: Its antigen remains unidentified.

This CDR3 is 14 amino acids long. Between the trimmed V and J ends, which lost 6 bases and 7 bases, there was a span of 15 bases. Germline V gene sequence: CDR1 MDHEN, CDR2 SYDVKM. The gene calls are TRBV28 and TRBJ2-2; D might be TRBD1 (6 bases). Sequencing was done on a sample of PBMCs. The receptor was isolated from a woman aged 25 to 39 in good health and CMV-seropositive. This CDR3 reads CASRPQGAVGELFF. As DNA, the CDR3 is TGTGCCAGCAGACCACAGGGTGCGGTCGGGGAGCTGTTTTTT. The variable domain in full, with the rest retrieved from reference TRBV28 and TRBJ2-2, is DVKVTQSSRYLVKRTGEKVFLECVQDMDHENMFWYRQDPGLGLRLIYFSYDVKMKEKGDIPEGYSVSREKKERFSLILESASTNQTSMYLCASRPQGAVGELFFGEGSRLTVL.